Below, 20 T cell receptor beta chains from the same sample are listed, as sequenced in a study of brain T cells in children with intractable seizures (dated by TCRdb to the early 2020s). The meaning of the sample's time point label: blood from clinic visit 5 months post-surgery; TSC patient then seizure free. Library generation was performed with the immunoSEQ multiplex PCR assay. The immuneACCESS repertoire file appears here via TCRdb, limited to in-frame rearrangements. These files lack a portion of the clones; in checked studies, under half of the deficit traces to unresolved V genes, and the cause of the others is not known. This sample holds about 350,000 clones; roughly 93% were observed only once. The leading ten clones occupy roughly 5.7% of the sample. Sequencing was performed on peripheral blood, taken 4 to 5 months after surgery. The receptors here all came from a boy younger than two with tuberous sclerosis and intractable seizures.

This chain joins TRBV6-2 or TRBV6-3 and TRBJ2-7; 8 nucleotides agree with TRBD2. Germline V lookup: CDR1 MNHEY, CDR2 SVGEGT. J gave up 0 bases and V 2 bases, and 6 bases lay outside the gene matches. CDR3 length equals 16 residues. The CDR3 DNA reads TGTGCCAGCAGTTACGGGGGCGGGAGGAGCTCCTACGAGCAGTACTTC. Protein product: CASSYGGGRSSYEQYF.

The rearrangement uses TRBV10-3 and TRBJ1-2, with a weak D call TRBD1 (6 bases). V was trimmed by 3 bases and J by 3 bases, leaving 11 bases between them. CDR1 and CDR2 (germline): ENHRY, SYGVKD. This CDR3 comprises 14 residues. The CDR3 region is CAISEADSYYGYTF. Here the CDR3 DNA reads TGTGCCATCAGTGAAGCGGACAGCTACTATGGCTACACCTTC.

Regarding this clone: No conserved phenylalanine or tryptophan is present at the end of the CDR3, so a read error is the likely explanation. J is TRBJ2-7 and V is TRBV7-2, with D hard to call. The V end lost 2 bases, the J end lost 5 bases, and 13 bases lay between the germline ends. The germline V gene encodes CDR1 SGHTA and CDR2 FQGNSA. The CDR3 extends over 14 amino acids. CDR3 residues: CASSLRHLVDEQYL. In DNA, the CDR3 is TGTGCCAGCAGCTTACGGCATCTTGTGGACGAGCAGTACCTC.

The chain couples TRBV11-3 to TRBJ2-2; no clear D gene. Per germline, CDR1 SGHNT and CDR2 YENEEA. The length of the CDR3 is 15 residues. V was clipped by 0 bases and J by 3 bases, with 8 bases between them. The CDR3 loop reads CASSLDRVHTGELFF. Here the CDR3 DNA reads TGTGCCAGCAGCTTAGATCGGGTCCACACCGGGGAGCTGTTTTTT.

J is TRBJ2-5 and V is TRBV7-8, with TRBD1 identical over 7 bases. Germline CDR1 reads SGHVS; CDR2 reads FQNEAQ. J gave up 5 bases and V 4 bases, and 4 bases lay outside the gene matches. The CDR3 runs to 13 residues. The DNA for the CDR3 is TGTGCCAGCAGCTCCCACAGGGGCGAGACCCAGTACTTC. As protein: CASSSHRGETQYF.

The V gene is TRBV6-6, the J gene TRBJ2-7, with 9 bases lining up with TRBD1. The CDR3 is 15 amino acids. V lost 5 bases, J lost 2 bases, and 7 bases stayed unmatched. Germline assignment: CDR1 MNHNY and CDR2 SVGAGI (reference sequence). The CDR3 region has the DNA TGTGCCAGCAGTATCTGGACAGGGGTCCCCTACGAGCAGTACTTC. This encodes CASSIWTGVPYEQYF.

The V call is TRBV27, the J call TRBJ2-5, with no clear D. The CDR3 contains 15 residues. V dropped 7 bases and J dropped 1 base, with 16 bases sitting between them. The germline V gene encodes CDR1 MNHEY and CDR2 SMNVEV (reference sequence). The CDR3 DNA reads as TGTGCCAGCACCCCCAGTGGGCATTTCCAAGAGACCCAGTACTTC. This gives the protein CASTPSGHFQETQYF.

The chain joins TRBV7-9 to TRBJ2-1; no firm D call. CDR1 and CDR2 (germline): SEHNR, FQNEAQ (reference sequence). The CDR3 spans 12 residues. The V end was cut by 2 bases, the J end by 6 bases, with 5 bases between. The CDR3 loop is CASSLRANEQFF. CDR3 nucleotide sequence: TGTGCCAGCAGCTTACGAGCCAATGAGCAGTTCTTC.

The V gene is TRBV24-1, the J gene TRBJ2-2, with 7 nucleotides matching TRBD2. The germline V gene has CDR1 KGHDR and CDR2 SFDVKD. This CDR3 region has 19 residues. J was trimmed by 7 bases and V by 0 bases; bases with no gene match: 16. The CDR3 protein is CATSDLPTGGRGAGGELFF. The CDR3 DNA reads TGTGCCACCAGTGATTTGCCCACTGGAGGGAGGGGAGCTGGCGGGGAGCTGTTTTTT.

The chain carries TRBV5-4 and TRBJ2-1; D is unclear. V lost 4 bases, J lost 3 bases, and 8 bases lay in between. Germline loops: CDR1 SGHNT, CDR2 YYREEE (reference sequence). CDR3 length: 13 amino acids. CDR3 DNA: TGTGCCAGCAGCCCCTTCAACTACAATGAGCAGTTCTTC. Encoded protein: CASSPFNYNEQFF.

This sequence joins TRBV5-4 and TRBJ2-3; 8 bases are a match to TRBD1. The CDR3 is 15 residues long. Germline lookup yields CDR1 SGHNT and CDR2 YYREEE (reference sequence). V was clipped by 3 bases and J by 0 bases; unmatched bases: 3. For the CDR3, the DNA is TGTGCCAGCAGCTCGGGACAGGCTAGCACAGATACGCAGTATTTT. Amino acids: CASSSGQASTDTQYF. Full variable domain (missing parts from reference TRBV5-4 and TRBJ2-3): ETGVTQSPTHLIKTRGQQVTLRCSSQSGHNTVSWYQQALGQGPQFIFQYYREEENGRGNFPPRFSGLQFPNYSSELNVNALELDDSALYLCASSSGQASTDTQYFGPGTRLTVL.

This clone was counted once. This chain connects TRBV24-1 to TRBJ1-2, with D perhaps TRBD1 (6 bases). CDR1 and CDR2 (germline): KGHDR, SFDVKD. The CDR3 totals 12 residues. The ends were cut back, 4 bases at V and 7 bases at J, with 9 bases in the middle. CDR3 sequence (DNA): TGTGCCACCAGTGAACCACAGGGTGGCTACACCTTC. Its translation: CATSEPQGGYTF.

The chain links TRBV10-3 to TRBJ1-1, with a weak D call TRBD1 (6 bases). The CDR3 has 17 amino acids. Germline V gives CDR1 ENHRY, CDR2 SYGVKD. Trimming stripped 1 base from V and 1 base from J, with 16 bases between. CDR3 in amino acids: CAISEWGRDTTNTEAFF. The CDR3 region has the DNA TGTGCCATCAGTGAGTGGGGGAGGGACACTACGAACACTGAAGCTTTCTTT.

The chain is built from TRBV7-3 and TRBJ2-1; tentative D call: TRBD1 (7 bases). The germline V gene encodes CDR1 SGHTA and CDR2 FQGTGA. V gave up 6 bases and J gave up 4 bases, with 16 bases separating them. This CDR3 has 15 amino acids. The CDR3 bases are TGTGCCAGCAGTCCAGGGGGGCTGAGGTACAATGAGCAGTTCTTC. It yields the protein CASSPGGLRYNEQFF.

The V and J genes are TRBV6-1 and TRBJ2-2; TRBD1 is a possible D gene (7 bases). This CDR3 comprises 16 residues. Trimming stripped 2 bases from V and 7 bases from J, with 17 bases between. Per the germline V gene, CDR1 is MNHNS and CDR2 is SASEGT. CDR3 in amino acids: CASSERGGRTGGELFF. The DNA for the CDR3 is TGTGCCAGCAGTGAAAGAGGGGGGAGGACAGGCGGGGAGCTGTTTTTT.

This chain connects TRBV4-1 to TRBJ2-7; D might be TRBD1 (5 bases). The length of the CDR3 is 13 residues. Trimming pared 2 bases from V and 7 bases from J, leaving 12 bases between. Germline-derived CDR1 and CDR2 are MGHRA and YSYEKL. CDR3 loop: CASSQPGLGEQYF. The CDR3 nucleotides are TGCGCCAGCAGCCAACCAGGGTTGGGGGAGCAGTACTTC.

This chain links TRBV7-9 with TRBJ1-2; maybe TRBD1 (6 bases). V shed 5 bases and J shed 4 bases, with 11 bases lying between them. The CDR3 runs to 13 residues. The germline CDR1 and CDR2 sequences are SEHNR and FQNEAQ (reference sequence). The CDR3 sequence is CASSPRTAYGYTF. For the CDR3, the DNA is TGTGCCAGCAGCCCTAGGACAGCCTATGGCTACACCTTC.

The chain couples TRBV30 to TRBJ1-2; D not resolved. The CDR3 covers 18 residues. With 0 bases removed from V and 5 bases from J, the gap between germline ends came to 25 bases. Germline assignment: CDR1 GTSNPN and CDR2 SVGIG (reference sequence). The chain's CDR3 is CAWSVRSQVFAGWYGYTF. CDR3 bases: TGTGCCTGGAGTGTACGTTCTCAAGTCTTCGCGGGATGGTATGGCTACACCTTC.

This clone has only one observation. The rearrangement uses TRBV7-2 and TRBJ2-3; 10 nucleotides agree with TRBD2. This CDR3 region has 15 residues. Unmatched junction bases numbered 5, after V lost 5 bases and J lost 3 bases. Germline CDR1 and CDR2: SGHTA and FQGNSA. In DNA form, the CDR3 reads TGTGCCAGCAGCCCCCGTAGCGGGGGGACAGATACGCAGTATTTT. Encoded protein: CASSPRSGGTDTQYF.

V gene TRBV29-1 combines with J gene TRBJ2-1; D perhaps matches TRBD2 (6 bases). Germline V lookup: CDR1 SQVTM, CDR2 ANQGSEA. CDR3 length: 13 residues. Trimming took 7 bases from V and 6 from J, leaving 16 bases between them. CDR3 in DNA: TGCAGCGAGAACGGAGGGTCCGGCAATGAGCAGTTCTTC. It encodes CSENGGSGNEQFF.